The sequence of this T cell receptor (beta chain) was determined in a study of CD4 and CD8 cells across lung adenocarcinoma regions. Localized lung adenocarcinoma, a non-small cell lung cancer, affected the donors. Via MiXCR, TCRdb re-called the PCR reads, giving one row per CDR3 protein. The data hold around 15,000 distinct CDR3 sequences, with under 70% observed a single time. In its sample, this clonotype is medium-sized (0.01 to 0.1%). CDR1 and CDR2 from the germline V gene are MNHNS and SASEGT. The CDR3 sequence is 15 residues long. With 7 bases removed from V and 8 bases from J, the gap between germline ends came to 23 bases.

The chain is built from TRBV6-1 and TRBJ1-2; weak D call: TRBD1 (6 bases). This receptor was identified in a female donor with lung adenocarcinoma. The CD4 and CD8 labels of this study may be unreliable. The sample comprised CD8+ T cells from the center of a lung tumor. The CDR3: CASTSAWDTVMGYTF. The CDR3 nucleotides read TGTGCCAGCACCAGCGCGTGGGACACGGTGATGGGCTACACCTTC.